One T cell receptor (beta chain) is described in this entry. This receptor's antigen is unknown. No per-base quality is available; no much larger clone lies one base away. CDR1 and CDR2, looked up from the germline V gene, are SGHDT and YYEEEE. V and J lose 4 bases and 6 bases, and a span of 13 bases separates them. There are 14 amino acids in the CDR3, from cysteine to phenylalanine inclusive. This entry keeps only the CDR3 DNA: 42 bases, framed from base 1. Peripheral blood CD8+ and CD4+ T cells from healthy donors, Susac syndrome patients and multiple sclerosis patients were profiled by high-throughput TCR beta sequencing. Susac syndrome patients met recently defined diagnostic criteria for definite or probable disease. Bulk CD8+ and CD4+ T cells were purified magnetically by negative isolation, whereas CD8+ TEMRA cells were enriched by FACS. Blood was collected in EDTA tubes and processed within 24 hours, with PBMCs isolated through density gradient centrifugation. PBMCs intended for TCR sequencing were cryopreserved in liquid nitrogen and were subsequently thawed in a 37 degrees C water bath. Purity of sorted or isolated CD4+, CD8+ and CD8+ TEMRA cells was at least 90%.

This sample stems from a study of CD8 T cells in Susac syndrome (dated by TCRdb to the late 2010s). Regarding the complete study: Of the Susac syndrome patients who were sequenced, about eight were in clinical remission while about six had clinically active disease. The study used repertoire sequencing to test whether antigen drove CD8+ T cell activation and differentiation in Susac syndrome. Susac syndrome patients were therapy-naive, on corticosteroids (some also receiving IVIg), or on IVIg alone at blood withdrawal. The investigation overall reported the following: The number of individuals in the TCR sequencing and HLA analysis was acknowledged as relatively small. In the CD4+ T cell repertoire of Susac syndrome patients, clonal expansion was not detected.

RNA was extracted using the RNeasy kit, and roughly 0.45 to 1 microgram was reverse transcribed with random hexamers. TCR beta CDR3 regions were amplified with the immunoSEQ multiplex PCR assay covering 54 Vbeta and 13 Jbeta segments. Bias from PCR amplification was corrected by using a synthetic template baseline for primer optimization and for computational correction. Per the original workflow: Reads were annotated to V, D and J genes per IMGT and analyzed with immunoSEQ Analyzer, keeping only productive sequences. Clonality was calculated as one minus the Shannon entropy normalized by log2 of the number of productive unique sequences. For each patient and control, public and private clones were evaluated among the 100 most prevalent clones. Susac-specific clones were defined as absent from healthy and MS cohorts, about 1,000 published viral clones and other ImmuneACCESS disease sequences. TCRdb ran its own pipeline on the public reads, namely fastp trimming at Q25 and MiXCR clone calling, and kept in-frame beta chains. For every CDR3 protein sequence, its rows merge into one entry that carries the most common genes and DNA. TCRdb's processing, not the authors', yielded these V and J calls. The sample has under 95,000 distinct CDR3 sequences on record, roughly 94% of them singletons. Clones ranked in the top ten supply about 0.3% of the sample.

Sequencing was done on a sample of CD4+ T cells from PBMCs. This clonotype originated in a human donor with Susac syndrome. The sequence joins TRBV5-6 to TRBJ2-2; TRBD1 could be the D gene, as 6 bases match. The base sequence is TGTGCCAGCAGCCACAGGGTTGCCGCCGGGGAGCTGTTTTTT. This is translated as CASSHRVAAGELFF.